The text below deals with one T cell receptor beta chain. These data originate in a study of identical twins. One entry per CDR3 protein results from TCRdb running MiXCR on the 5' RACE reads. The profile covers hundreds of thousands of distinct CDR3 sequences, with under 25% appearing a single time and approximately 0.48% taken by the ten largest. These data also formed part of another study, on yellow fever vaccine responses in identical twins. That study reports: Each twin's T cell response to the vaccine was reported to look partly convergent and partly personalized.

The specimen was CD4+ T cells sorted from blood. This receptor was identified in a woman in her late teens or twenties in good health.

CDR3 coding DNA: TGCGCCAGCAGCAATAGCTTTGAGCAGTTCTTC. It yields the protein CASSNSFEQFF. The chain employs TRBV5-1 and TRBJ2-1; no reliable D call. The germline V gene has CDR1 SGHRS and CDR2 YFSETQ. This CDR3 is built from 11 residues. V lost 4 bases and J lost 9, with 8 bases in between.